This TCR beta chain comes out of a study of cytomegalovirus exposure and HLA in healthy donors. This PCR relied on a set of 60 Vbeta primers and 13 Jbeta primers. TCRdb's table, derived via immunoSEQ multiplex PCR, lists solely in-frame clones and lacks some. The profile shows about 230,000 clones, approximately 82% of them singletons. V shed 5 bases and J 3 bases; nucleotides not matched to a gene: 6. CDR3 size: 15 residues. Germline-derived CDR1 and CDR2 are PRHDT and FYEKMQ (reference sequence). The sample comprised PBMCs. The TCR sequence derives from a middle-aged woman in good health and CMV-seronegative. This rearrangement joins TRBV13 to TRBJ2-1, with 8 bases fitting TRBD1. The CDR3 reads CASSTDRVNYNEQFF. The CDR3 nucleotides read TGTGCCAGCAGCACGGACAGGGTAAACTACAATGAGCAGTTCTTC.